This T cell receptor beta chain was recovered during a study of blood T cell repertoires in COVID-19. In the study overall: The United States, Italy and Spain supplied acute and convalescent COVID-19 samples.

Some clones are missing from TCRdb's copy, which holds only in-frame ones; the method was immunoSEQ multiplex PCR. In the table there are over 200,000 clones, less than 90% of which are singletons. This CDR3 is built from 14 residues. Trimming took 7 bases from V and 4 from J; bases not matched to a gene: 8. In germline, CDR1 is SGHVS, CDR2 FQNEAQ. The chain carries TRBV7-8 and TRBJ1-2, with 8 bases matching TRBD1. Sequencing was done on a sample of PBMCs or T cells enriched from blood (not recorded which). The receptor was isolated from a woman between 25 and 40 years old who had been exposed to COVID-19. The CDR3 DNA is TGTGCCAGCAACTCAGAAACAGGGGGCTATGGCTACACCTTC. Amino acid sequence: CASNSETGGYGYTF.